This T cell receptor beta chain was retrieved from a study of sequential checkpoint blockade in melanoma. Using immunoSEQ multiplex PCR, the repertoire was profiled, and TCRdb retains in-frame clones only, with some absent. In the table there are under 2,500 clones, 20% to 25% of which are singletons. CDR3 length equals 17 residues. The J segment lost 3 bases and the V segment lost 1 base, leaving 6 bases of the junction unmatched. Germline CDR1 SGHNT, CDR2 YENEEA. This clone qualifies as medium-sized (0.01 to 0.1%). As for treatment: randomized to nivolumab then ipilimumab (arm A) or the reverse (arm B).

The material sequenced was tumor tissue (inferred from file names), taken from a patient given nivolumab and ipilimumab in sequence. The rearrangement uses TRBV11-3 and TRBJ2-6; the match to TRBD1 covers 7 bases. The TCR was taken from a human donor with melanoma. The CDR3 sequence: CASSLGAGGIGANVLTF. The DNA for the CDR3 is TGTGCCAGCAGCTTAGGGGCAGGGGGAATTGGGGCCAACGTCCTGACTTTC.